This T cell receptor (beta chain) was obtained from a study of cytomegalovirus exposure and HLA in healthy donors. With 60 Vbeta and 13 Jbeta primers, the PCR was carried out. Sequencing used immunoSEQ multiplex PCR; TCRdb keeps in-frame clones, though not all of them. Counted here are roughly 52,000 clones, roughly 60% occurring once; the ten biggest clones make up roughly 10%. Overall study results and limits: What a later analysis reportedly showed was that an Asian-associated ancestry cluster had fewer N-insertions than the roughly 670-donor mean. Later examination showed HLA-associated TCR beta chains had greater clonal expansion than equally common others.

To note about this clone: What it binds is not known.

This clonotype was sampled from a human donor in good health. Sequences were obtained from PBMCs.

CDR3 in DNA: TGCAGTGCCCGGGGGGCCTACGAGCAGTACTTC. Residues: CSARGAYEQYF. The chain joins TRBV20-1 to TRBJ2-5; 7 nucleotides line up with TRBD2. The end of the DNA is better explained by TRBJ2-7, so the J call may be wrong. The CDR3 contains 11 residues. Germline CDR1 DFQATT, CDR2 SNEGSKA (reference sequence).